The 23 T cell receptor beta chains given below trace back to one sample, sequenced in a study of naive and memory T cell subsets. The treatment denotes: skin biopsy from PPD injection site in Mantoux-positive individual. TCR cDNA received a 3' ligated oligonucleotide that carried a UMI. Four PCR rounds used nested alpha and beta constant region primers plus the SP2 primer. A single record per CDR3 protein comes from TCRdb applying MiXCR to the UMI-ligation and nested PCR reads. The sample contains around 31,000 distinct CDR3 sequences, less than 8.5% of which appear only once. This sample comprised skin, obtained from a tuberculin skin test site. The receptors derive from an adult in good health.

This clonotype was seen at least ten times. The chain is built from TRBV25-1 and TRBJ2-4, with a weak D call TRBD2 (5 bases). The CDR3 is made up of 13 amino acids. CDR1 and CDR2 (germline): MGHDK, SYGVNS. Trimming cost V 1 base and J 9 bases, with 10 bases left between them. CDR3 region: CASSESARGIQYF. In DNA form, the CDR3 reads TGTGCCAGCAGTGAATCGGCCCGGGGCATTCAGTACTTC.

As concerns this clonotype: A read error may produce the germline difference seen at one junction end. The gene calls are TRBV6-2 or TRBV6-3 and TRBJ1-5; 8 bases map to TRBD1. The germline V gene has CDR1 MNHEY and CDR2 SVGEGT. The CDR3 is 15 amino acids. In DNA, the CDR3 is TGTGCCAGAAGTTACCAGACAGGGGTTTATCAGCCCCAGCATTTT. The encoded protein is CARSYQTGVYQPQHF.

By share of the sample, this clonotype is medium-sized. The rearrangement links TRBV7-2 to TRBJ2-2; D not resolved. Germline V lookup: CDR1 SGHTA, CDR2 FQGNSA. CDR3 size: 14 residues. The V gene lost 5 bases and the J gene lost 4 bases, with 11 bases spanning the gap. The CDR3 spells CASSRPTSTGELFF. The CDR3, as DNA: TGTGCCAGCAGCCGACCGACAAGCACCGGGGAGCTGTTTTTT.

The rearrangement joins TRBV5-1 to TRBJ1-2; 9 positions agree with TRBD1. The V and J ends lost 3 bases and 3 bases, in that order; junction bases with no gene match: 6. Germline CDR1 SGHRS, CDR2 YFSETQ. There are 15 residues in the CDR3. CDR3 protein: CASSSLQGADYGYTF. CDR3 nucleotides: TGCGCCAGCAGCTCATTACAGGGGGCTGACTATGGCTACACCTTC. Drawing the rest from reference TRBV5-1 and TRBJ1-2, the complete variable domain is KAGVTQTPRYLIKTRGQQVTLSCSPISGHRSVSWYQQTPGQGLQFLFEYFSETQRNKGNFPGRFSGRQFSNSRSEMNVSTLELGDSALYLCASSSLQGADYGYTFGSGTRLTVV.

This clonotype was counted at least ten times. V gene TRBV12-3 or TRBV12-4 combines with J gene TRBJ2-3; TRBD2 aligns across 13 bases. V lost 5 bases to trimming and J lost 11 bases; unmatched junction nucleotides: 10. CDR3 length: 15 amino acids. CDR3: CASSRTSGGPLWQYF. CDR3 nucleotide sequence: TGTGCCAGCAGTCGGACTAGCGGGGGACCCCTTTGGCAGTATTTT.

Within the sample, this clonotype is medium-sized (0.01 to 0.1%). This rearrangement joins TRBV20-1 to TRBJ2-4, with 7 bases identical to TRBD2. Germline trimming cut 0 bases from V and 4 bases from J; bases unmatched to any gene: 6. CDR3 length: 15 residues. Per the germline V gene, CDR1 is DFQATT and CDR2 is SNEGSKA (reference sequence). In nucleotides, the CDR3 is TGCAGTGCTAGAGATCTCGGCGGGGGAAAAAACATTCAGTACTTC. Its translation: CSARDLGGGKNIQYF.

This clonotype was seen many times. The V call is TRBV4-1, the J call TRBJ1-1; no reliable D call. V lost 1 base, J lost 0 bases, and 12 bases lay in between. Germline CDR1 reads MGHRA; CDR2 reads YSYEKL. This CDR3 spans 16 amino acids. This CDR3 is CASSQVRAVMNTEAFF. The CDR3 DNA follows: TGCGCCAGCAGCCAAGTTAGGGCGGTTATGAACACTGAAGCTTTCTTT.

There are many counts of this clonotype. The chain links TRBV20-1 to TRBJ2-3; TRBD2 matches at 8 bases. The ends lost 2 bases at V and 2 bases at J; junction bases unmatched: 3. The CDR3 loop spans 14 amino acids. Looked up from germline, CDR1 is DFQATT and CDR2 is SNEGSKA (reference sequence). CDR3 in amino acids: CSARLAGSTDTQYF. CDR3 DNA sequence: TGCAGTGCTAGATTAGCGGGATCCACAGATACGCAGTATTTT.

This clonotype has a count of ten or more. J is TRBJ2-5 and V is TRBV19; possibly TRBD1 for D (5 bases). This CDR3 region has 15 residues. V lost 10 bases, J lost 3 bases, and 21 bases lay in between. The germline V gene encodes CDR1 LNHDA and CDR2 SQIVND (reference sequence). The CDR3 coding sequence is TGTGCCACTAACGAAGGGGCAGCTACCAAAGAGACCCAGTACTTC. Protein: CATNEGAATKETQYF.

The rearrangement uses TRBV18 and TRBJ2-3; 9 nucleotides line up with TRBD1. Losses at the gene ends were 6 bases for V and 3 bases for J; bases not matched to a gene: 7. The CDR3 loop spans 15 amino acids. Germline CDR1 KGHSH, CDR2 LQKENI. CDR3 protein: CASSPPGQGTDTQYF. Written as DNA, the CDR3 is TGTGCCAGCTCCCCGCCCGGACAGGGGACAGATACGCAGTATTTT.

Ten or more counts support this clonotype. V is TRBV27 and J is TRBJ2-7, with TRBD2 matching over 11 bases. The CDR3 runs 15 residues. Per the germline V gene, CDR1 is MNHEY and CDR2 is SMNVEV (reference sequence). V was pared by 5 bases and J by 6 bases, with 9 bases of the junction left unmatched. Here the CDR3 DNA reads TGTGCCAGCAGTGGAATAGCGGGGGGGCAGGTCGAGCAGTACTTC. This gives the protein CASSGIAGGQVEQYF.

The chain uses TRBV19 and TRBJ2-4; D not certain. This CDR3 spans 13 amino acids. V lost 5 bases to trimming and J lost 2 bases, with 7 bases between them. Germline CDR1 reads LNHDA; CDR2 reads SQIVND (reference sequence). CDR3 protein: CASSWVSKNIQYF. The CDR3 region has the DNA TGTGCCAGTAGTTGGGTTTCCAAAAACATTCAGTACTTC.

This clonotype was picked up many times. V is TRBV12-3 or TRBV12-4 and J is TRBJ2-7; 9 bases align to TRBD2. The J segment lost 9 bases and the V segment lost 6 bases, leaving 12 bases of the junction unmatched. The CDR3 has 14 residues. DNA for the CDR3: TGTGCCAGCAGGCCCCCCAATAGCGGGGGCAGGCAGTACTTC. It yields the protein CASRPPNSGGRQYF.

This clonotype was seen only a few times. V usage is TRBV2 and J usage is TRBJ1-1; 9 bases map to TRBD1. J gave up 4 bases and V 1 base, and 4 bases lay outside the gene matches. The CDR3 consists of 15 residues. The germline gives CDR1 SNHLY, CDR2 FYNNEI. The CDR3 nucleotides read TGTGCCAGCAGTGAAGACAGGGGGCGGGGCACTGAAGCTTTCTTT. This codes for CASSEDRGRGTEAFF.

This clonotype occurred many times. The V gene is TRBV20-1, the J gene TRBJ2-3, with D perhaps matching TRBD2 (6 bases). The CDR3 length is 15 residues. In germline, CDR1 is DFQATT, CDR2 SNEGSKA (reference sequence). V dropped 6 bases and J dropped 0 bases, with 16 bases sitting between them. This CDR3 is CSASSPAGSTDTQYF. The DNA of the CDR3 is TGCAGTGCCTCCTCCCCTGCGGGGAGCACAGATACGCAGTATTTT.

This clonotype was seen repeatedly, ten times or more. This CDR3 reads CASRTGNTEAFF. DNA for the CDR3: TGTGCCAGCAGGACGGGGAACACTGAAGCTTTCTTT. The V call is TRBV25-1, the J call TRBJ1-1; D not certain. The CDR3 totals 12 residues. Between the trimmed V and J ends, which lost 6 bases and 1 base, there was a span of 6 bases. Germline CDR1 reads MGHDK; CDR2 reads SYGVNS.

This clonotype was recorded at least ten times. The CDR3 is CASSPFAHTYEQYF. The CDR3 DNA is TGTGCCAGCAGCCCCTTCGCCCATACCTACGAGCAGTACTTC. The V and J genes are TRBV5-5 and TRBJ2-7; D uncertain. The CDR3 covers 14 residues. Germline V CDR1 and CDR2: SGHKS, YYEKEE (reference sequence). Trimming took 4 bases from V and 2 from J, leaving 13 bases between them.

At least ten counts were recorded for this clonotype. The J gene is TRBJ2-3, the V gene TRBV6-2 or TRBV6-3; weak D call: TRBD2 (5 bases). With 6 bases removed from V and 2 bases from J, the gap between germline ends came to 9 bases. The CDR3 totals 13 residues. CDR1 and CDR2 from the germline V gene are MNHEY and SVGEGT. Written as DNA, the CDR3 is TGTGCCAGCAGCCTCCTAGCCACAGATACGCAGTATTTT. It is translated as CASSLLATDTQYF.

This clonotype has only one observation. V usage is TRBV18 and J usage is TRBJ1-1; D not resolved. The germline gives CDR1 KGHSH, CDR2 LQKENI. This CDR3 comprises 16 residues. V was cut by 3 bases and J by 2 bases, with 16 bases left in between. CDR3 amino acids: CASSPEKGSSNTEAFF. Written as DNA, the CDR3 is TGTGCCAGCTCACCCGAAAAGGGATCCAGTAACACTGAAGCTTTCTTT.

This clonotype was counted at least ten times. The chain links TRBV9 to TRBJ1-2; 9 positions match TRBD1. Per the germline V gene, CDR1 is SGDLS and CDR2 is YYNGEE. The trim removed 0 bases at V and 5 bases at J, leaving 5 bases unmatched. The CDR3 contains 15 residues. The CDR3 coding sequence is TGTGCCAGCAGCGTAGTTGGGACAGGGCAGTATGGCTACACCTTC. Protein product: CASSVVGTGQYGYTF.

This clonotype has just a few counts. The chain is built from TRBV9 and TRBJ2-7, with 7 positions matching TRBD1. The trim removed 2 bases at V and 2 bases at J, leaving 10 bases unmatched. Looked up from germline, CDR1 is SGDLS and CDR2 is YYNGEE. This CDR3 has 16 amino acids. The CDR3 DNA follows: TGTGCCAGCAGCGTGCATTGGGGACAGAACACCTACGAGCAGTACTTC. It specifies CASSVHWGQNTYEQYF.

This clonotype was counted many times. The chain has TRBV7-9 and TRBJ1-2; the D is unclear. CDR3 length equals 15 residues. The germline V and J ends were trimmed by 4 bases and 2 bases, with 14 bases remaining between them. CDR1 is SEHNR and CDR2 is FQNEAQ in the germline V gene (reference sequence). The CDR3 DNA follows: TGTGCCAGCAGCTCTGGTGGAGGGAGGAACTATGGCTACACCTTC. Protein product: CASSSGGGRNYGYTF.

This clonotype was observed many times. This chain joins TRBV20-1 and TRBJ1-1; D is ambiguous. This CDR3 region has 14 residues. Germline lookup yields CDR1 DFQATT and CDR2 SNEGSKA (reference sequence). The V and J ends lost 0 bases and 3 bases respectively, with 11 bases between them. The CDR3 DNA sequence: TGCAGTGCTAGAGACGTAGGTCGGGACACTGAAGCTTTCTTT. This translates into CSARDVGRDTEAFF.